This entry concerns a single TCR beta chain. Its antigen is unknown. Germline values: CDR1 SGHKS, CDR2 YYEKEE (reference sequence). V was clipped by 4 bases and J by 1 base, with 16 bases between them. The CDR3 is 16 residues long. The data stem from a study of shared clonotypes between healthy human individuals. Across the study: Each donor's CD4 naive and CD4 memory cells filled three plates apiece, CD8 naive two, and CD8 memory one.

Notes on the study in general: Unshared clonotypes carried lower generation probabilities than those common to all four donors.

Profiled with immunoSEQ multiplex PCR; TCRdb holds only in-frame clones, not every one. The profile shows 1,400,000 or so clones, 98% of them singletons. Healthy HIV-negative adults with no recent acute infections or vaccinations were recruited as donors. The specimen was naive CD4+ T cells sorted from blood. As to subset: CD45RA+ positively selected. The source is a man aged 25 to 40 in good health. The rearrangement links TRBV5-5 to TRBJ2-3; no definite D call. Written as DNA, the CDR3 is TGTGCCAGCAGCCGGACCCGGACCGCGGGCACAGATACGCAGTATTTT. Protein product: CASSRTRTAGTDTQYF.